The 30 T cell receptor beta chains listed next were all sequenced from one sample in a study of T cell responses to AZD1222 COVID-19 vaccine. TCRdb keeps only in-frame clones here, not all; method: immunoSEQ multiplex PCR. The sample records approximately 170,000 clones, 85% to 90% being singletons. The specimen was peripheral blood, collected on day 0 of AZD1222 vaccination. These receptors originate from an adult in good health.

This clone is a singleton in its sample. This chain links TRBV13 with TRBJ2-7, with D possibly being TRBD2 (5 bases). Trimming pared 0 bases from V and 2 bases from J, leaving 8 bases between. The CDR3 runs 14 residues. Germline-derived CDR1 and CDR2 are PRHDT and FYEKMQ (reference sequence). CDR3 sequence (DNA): TGTGCCAGCAGCTTAGGCGGGGTCCCCTACGAGCAGTACTTC. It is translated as CASSLGGVPYEQYF.

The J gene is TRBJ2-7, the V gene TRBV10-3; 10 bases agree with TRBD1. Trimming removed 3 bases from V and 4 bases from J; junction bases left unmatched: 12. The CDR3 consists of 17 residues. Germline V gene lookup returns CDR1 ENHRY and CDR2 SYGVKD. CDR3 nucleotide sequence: TGTGCCATCAGTGACTCACCGGGACAGGGGTTCCCTTACGAGCAGTACGTC. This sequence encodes CAISDSPGQGFPYEQYV.

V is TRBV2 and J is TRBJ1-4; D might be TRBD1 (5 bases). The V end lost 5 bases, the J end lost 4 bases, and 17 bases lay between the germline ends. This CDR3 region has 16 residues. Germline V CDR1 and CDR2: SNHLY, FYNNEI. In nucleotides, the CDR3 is TGTGCCAGCAGTAGTGACGGGACCACAAATAATGAAAAACTGTTTTTT. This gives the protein CASSSDGTTNNEKLFF.

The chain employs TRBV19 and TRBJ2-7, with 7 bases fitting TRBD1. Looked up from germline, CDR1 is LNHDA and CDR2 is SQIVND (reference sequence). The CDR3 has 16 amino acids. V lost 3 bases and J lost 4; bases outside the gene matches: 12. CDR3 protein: CASSIKPGTAVYEQYV. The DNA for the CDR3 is TGTGCCAGTAGTATTAAACCGGGGACAGCAGTTTACGAGCAGTACGTC.

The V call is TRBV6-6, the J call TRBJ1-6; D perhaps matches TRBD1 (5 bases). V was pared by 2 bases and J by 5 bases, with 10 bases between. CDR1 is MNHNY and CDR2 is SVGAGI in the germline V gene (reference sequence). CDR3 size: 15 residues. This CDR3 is CASSYGQGDNSPLHF. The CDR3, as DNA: TGTGCCAGCAGTTACGGGCAGGGCGATAATTCACCCCTCCACTTT.

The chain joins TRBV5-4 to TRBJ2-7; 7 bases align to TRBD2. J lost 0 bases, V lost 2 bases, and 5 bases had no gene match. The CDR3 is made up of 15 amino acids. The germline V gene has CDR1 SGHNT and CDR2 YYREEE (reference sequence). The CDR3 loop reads CASSFGGGSSYEQYV. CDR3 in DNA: TGTGCCAGCAGCTTTGGGGGGGGAAGCTCCTACGAGCAGTACGTC.

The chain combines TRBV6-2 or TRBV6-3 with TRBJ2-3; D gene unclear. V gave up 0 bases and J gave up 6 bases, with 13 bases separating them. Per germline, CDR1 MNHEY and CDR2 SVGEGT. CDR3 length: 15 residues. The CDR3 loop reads CASSYSMVLGDTQYF. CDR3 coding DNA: TGTGCCAGCAGTTACTCGATGGTCCTAGGGGATACGCAGTATTTT.

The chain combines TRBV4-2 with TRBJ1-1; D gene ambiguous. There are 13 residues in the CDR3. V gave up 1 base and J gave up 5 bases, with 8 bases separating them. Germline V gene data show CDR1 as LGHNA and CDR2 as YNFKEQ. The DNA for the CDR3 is TGTGCCAGCAGCCAAGGCGGGCGGACTGAAGCTTTCTTT. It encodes CASSQGGRTEAFF.

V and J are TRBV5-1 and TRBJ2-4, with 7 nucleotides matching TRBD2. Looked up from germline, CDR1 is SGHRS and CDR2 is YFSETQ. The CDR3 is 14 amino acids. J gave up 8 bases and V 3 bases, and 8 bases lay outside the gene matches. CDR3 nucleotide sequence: TGCGCCAGCAGCTACGGGGGGATGGATGACATTCAGTACTTC. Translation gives CASSYGGMDDIQYF. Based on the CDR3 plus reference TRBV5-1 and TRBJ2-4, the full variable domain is KAGVTQTPRYLIKTRGQQVTLSCSPISGHRSVSWYQQTPGQGLQFLFEYFSETQRNKGNFPGRFSGRQFSNSRSEMNVSTLELGDSALYLCASSYGGMDDIQYFGAGTRLSVL.

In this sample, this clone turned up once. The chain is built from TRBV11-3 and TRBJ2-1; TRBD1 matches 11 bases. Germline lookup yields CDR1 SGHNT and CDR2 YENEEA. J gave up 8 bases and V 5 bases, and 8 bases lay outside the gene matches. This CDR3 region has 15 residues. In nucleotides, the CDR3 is TGTGCCAGCAGCATCCACGGACAGGGGGCGTATGAGCAGTTCTTC. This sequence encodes CASSIHGQGAYEQFF. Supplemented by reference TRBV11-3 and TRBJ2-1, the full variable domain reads EAGVVQSPRYKIIEKKQPVAFWCNPISGHNTLYWYLQNLGQGPELLIRYENEEAVDDSQLPKDRFSAERLKGVDSTLKIQPAELGDSAVYLCASSIHGQGAYEQFFGPGTRLTVL.

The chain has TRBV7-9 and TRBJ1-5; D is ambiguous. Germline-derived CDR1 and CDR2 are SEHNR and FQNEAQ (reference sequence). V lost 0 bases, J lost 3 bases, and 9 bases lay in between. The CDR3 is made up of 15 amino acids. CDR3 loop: CASSLAGSNNQPQHF. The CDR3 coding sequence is TGTGCCAGCAGCTTAGCGGGGTCCAACAATCAGCCCCAGCATTTT.

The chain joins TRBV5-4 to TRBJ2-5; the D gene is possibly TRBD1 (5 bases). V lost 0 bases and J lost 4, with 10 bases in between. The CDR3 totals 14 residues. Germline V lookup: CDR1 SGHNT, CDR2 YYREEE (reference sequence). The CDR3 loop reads CASSLDGRAETQYF. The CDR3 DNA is TGTGCCAGCAGCTTGGATGGCAGGGCAGAGACCCAGTACTTC.

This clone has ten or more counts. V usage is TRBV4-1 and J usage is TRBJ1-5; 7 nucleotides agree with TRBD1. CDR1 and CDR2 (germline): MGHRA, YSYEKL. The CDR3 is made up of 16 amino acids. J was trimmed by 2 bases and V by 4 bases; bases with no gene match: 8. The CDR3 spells CASSPTGSFGNQPQHF. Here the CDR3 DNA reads TGCGCCAGCAGCCCGACAGGGTCGTTTGGCAATCAGCCCCAGCATTTT.

The CDR3 DNA reads TGCGCCAGCAGCCAAGGCTGGGGGGCAACTAATGAAAAACTGTTTTTT. This sequence encodes CASSQGWGATNEKLFF. J is TRBJ1-4 and V is TRBV4-1, with a weak D call TRBD1 (5 bases). This CDR3 has 16 amino acids. The V gene lost 1 base and the J gene lost 0 bases, with 9 bases spanning the gap. Germline CDR1 is MGHRA and CDR2 is YSYEKL.

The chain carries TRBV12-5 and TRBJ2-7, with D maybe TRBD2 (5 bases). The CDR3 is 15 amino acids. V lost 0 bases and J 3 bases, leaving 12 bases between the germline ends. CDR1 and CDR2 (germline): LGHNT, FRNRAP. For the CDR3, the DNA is TGTGCTAGTGGTTTGGTAGTTGGGGAGATCTACGAGCAGTACTTC. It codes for CASGLVVGEIYEQYF. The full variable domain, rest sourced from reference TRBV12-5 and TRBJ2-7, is DARVTQTPRHKVTEMGQEVTMRCQPILGHNTVFWYRQTMMQGLELLAYFRNRAPLDDSGMPKDRFSAEMPDATLATLKIQPSEPRDSAVYFCASGLVVGEIYEQYFGPGTRLTVT.

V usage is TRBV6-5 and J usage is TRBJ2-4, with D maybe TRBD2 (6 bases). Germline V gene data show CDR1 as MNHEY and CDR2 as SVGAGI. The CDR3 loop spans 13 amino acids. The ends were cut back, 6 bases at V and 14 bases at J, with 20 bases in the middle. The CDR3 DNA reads TGTGCCAGCAGCCCCTTAGACACCTCGGGGGAGTACTTC. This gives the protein CASSPLDTSGEYF.

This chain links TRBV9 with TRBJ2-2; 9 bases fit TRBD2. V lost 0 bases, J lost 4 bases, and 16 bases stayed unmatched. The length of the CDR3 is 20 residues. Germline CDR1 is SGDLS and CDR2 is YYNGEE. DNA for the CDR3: TGTGCCAGCAGCGTAGTCTTTGGCGAGCGGGGGGCCGTTCGCACCGGGGAGCTGTTTTTT. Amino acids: CASSVVFGERGAVRTGELFF.

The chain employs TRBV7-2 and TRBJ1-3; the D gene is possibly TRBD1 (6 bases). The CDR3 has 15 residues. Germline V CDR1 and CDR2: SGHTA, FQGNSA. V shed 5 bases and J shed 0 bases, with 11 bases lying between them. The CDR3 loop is CASSPVGGSGNTIYF. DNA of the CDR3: TGTGCCAGCAGCCCCGTAGGGGGCTCTGGAAACACCATATATTTT.

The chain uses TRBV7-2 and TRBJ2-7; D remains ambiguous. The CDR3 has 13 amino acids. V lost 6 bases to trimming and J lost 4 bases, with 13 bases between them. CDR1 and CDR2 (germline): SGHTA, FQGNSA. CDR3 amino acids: CASSLGGGYEQYF. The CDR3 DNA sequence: TGTGCCAGCAGTCTCGGTGGTGGGTACGAGCAGTACTTC. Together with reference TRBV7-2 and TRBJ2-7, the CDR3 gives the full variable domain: GAGVSQSPSNKVTEKGKDVELRCDPISGHTALYWYRQSLGQGLEFLIYFQGNSAPDKSGLPSDRFSAERTGGSVSTLTIQRTQQEDSAVYLCASSLGGGYEQYFGPGTRLTVT.

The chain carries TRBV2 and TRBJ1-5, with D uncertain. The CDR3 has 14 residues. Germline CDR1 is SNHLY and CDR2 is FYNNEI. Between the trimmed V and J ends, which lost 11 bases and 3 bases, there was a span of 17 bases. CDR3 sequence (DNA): TGTGCCTGCTCGGGGTCTGCCACCAATCAGCCCCAGCATTTT. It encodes CACSGSATNQPQHF. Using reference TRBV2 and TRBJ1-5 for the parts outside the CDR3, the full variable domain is EPEVTQTPSHQVTQMGQEVILRCVPISNHLYFYWYRQILGQKVEFLVSFYNNEISEKSEIFDDQFSVERPDGSNFTLKIRSTKLEDSAMYFCACSGSATNQPQHFGDGTRLSIL.

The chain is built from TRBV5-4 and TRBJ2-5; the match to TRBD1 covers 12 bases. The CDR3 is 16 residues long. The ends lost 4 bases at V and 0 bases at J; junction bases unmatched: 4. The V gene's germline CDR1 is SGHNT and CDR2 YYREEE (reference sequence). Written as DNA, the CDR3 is TGTGCCAGCAGCCAGGGACAGGGGGCCTACCAAGAGACCCAGTACTTC. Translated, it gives CASSQGQGAYQETQYF.

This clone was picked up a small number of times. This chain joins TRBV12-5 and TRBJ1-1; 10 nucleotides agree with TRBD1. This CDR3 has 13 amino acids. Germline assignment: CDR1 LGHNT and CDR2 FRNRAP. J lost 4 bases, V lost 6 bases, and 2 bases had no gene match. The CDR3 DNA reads TGTGCTAGTGGACGGGACAGGGGCACTGAAGCTTTCTTT. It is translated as CASGRDRGTEAFF.

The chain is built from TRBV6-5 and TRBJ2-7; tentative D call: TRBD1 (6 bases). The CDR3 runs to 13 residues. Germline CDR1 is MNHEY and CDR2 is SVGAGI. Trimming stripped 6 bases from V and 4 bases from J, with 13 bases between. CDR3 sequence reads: CASSSDSPYEQYF. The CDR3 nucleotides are TGTGCCAGCAGCTCGGACAGCCCTTACGAGCAGTACTTC.

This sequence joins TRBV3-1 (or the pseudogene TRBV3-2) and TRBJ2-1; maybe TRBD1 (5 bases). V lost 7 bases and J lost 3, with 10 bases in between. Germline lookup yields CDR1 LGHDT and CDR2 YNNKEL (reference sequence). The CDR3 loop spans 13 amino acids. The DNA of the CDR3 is TGTGCCAGCAAGGCAGGGAACTACAATGAGCAGTTCTTC. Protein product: CASKAGNYNEQFF.

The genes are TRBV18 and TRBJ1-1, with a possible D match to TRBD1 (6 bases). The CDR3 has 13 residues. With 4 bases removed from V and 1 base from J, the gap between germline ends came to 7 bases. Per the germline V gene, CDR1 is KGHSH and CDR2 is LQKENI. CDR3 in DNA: TGTGCCAGCTCACTGGACAGGAACACTGAAGCTTTCTTT. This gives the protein CASSLDRNTEAFF.

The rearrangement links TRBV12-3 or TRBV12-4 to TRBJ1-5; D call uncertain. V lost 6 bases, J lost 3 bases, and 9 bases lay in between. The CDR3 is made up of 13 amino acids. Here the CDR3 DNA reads TGTGCCAGCAGCCCAGGATACAATCAGCCCCAGCATTTT. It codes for CASSPGYNQPQHF.

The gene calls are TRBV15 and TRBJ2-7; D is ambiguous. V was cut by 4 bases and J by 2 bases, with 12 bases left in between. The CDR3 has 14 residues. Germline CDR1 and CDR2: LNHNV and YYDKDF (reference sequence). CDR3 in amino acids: CATSKGTETYEQYF. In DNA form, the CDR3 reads TGTGCCACCAGCAAGGGTACGGAAACCTACGAGCAGTACTTC.

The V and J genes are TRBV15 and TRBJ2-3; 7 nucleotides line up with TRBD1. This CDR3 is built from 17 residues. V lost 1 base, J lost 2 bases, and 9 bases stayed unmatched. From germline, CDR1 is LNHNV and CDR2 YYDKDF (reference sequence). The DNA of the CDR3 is TGTGCCACCAGCAGAGGGCGGACGGGGACAGACACAGATACGCAGTATTTT. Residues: CATSRGRTGTDTDTQYF.

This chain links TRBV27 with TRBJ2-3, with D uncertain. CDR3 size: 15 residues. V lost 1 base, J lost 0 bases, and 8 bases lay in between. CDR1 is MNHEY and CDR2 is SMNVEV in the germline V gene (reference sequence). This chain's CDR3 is CASSLYTSSTDTQYF. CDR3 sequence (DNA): TGTGCCAGCAGTTTATATACCTCTAGCACAGATACGCAGTATTTT.

CDR3 nucleotide sequence: TGTGCCAGCAGTAAGTGGGACGGGAATCAGCCCCAGCATTTT. Translating it yields CASSKWDGNQPQHF. This chain connects TRBV6-5 to TRBJ1-5, with D perhaps TRBD1 (5 bases). V lost 5 bases and J lost 4, with 12 bases in between. CDR1 MNHEY and CDR2 SVGAGI come from the germline V gene. This CDR3 is built from 14 residues.